A single sample is the source of the 24 T cell receptor beta chains below, sequenced in a study of tumor-infiltrating lymphocytes in primary liver carcinoma. From 20-30 mg of unsorted bulk tissue, DNA and RNA were co-extracted together. Constant-region priming of around 500 ng total RNA yielded TCR beta cDNA. Library construction for TCR beta comprised three nested multiplex PCR rounds performed with slightly modified ARM-PCR. Two initial PCR rounds of about 11 cycles each paired TRBV1-TRBV30 forward primers with a C-beta reverse primer. TCRdb ran MiXCR on the multiplex PCR reads and lists one entry per CDR3 protein. The sample lists some 55,000 distinct CDR3 sequences, over 65% occurring once. Sequenced sample: liver tumor tissue from sampling region 2. The subset was: tumor region T2, inferior pole. Receptors were obtained from a man aged 35-49 years with primary liver carcinoma and hepatitis B virus infection.

To note about this clonotype: The junction does not match germline at one end; this may be a read error. The V and J genes are TRBV7-9 and TRBJ2-7; D unresolved. The CDR3 has 11 amino acids. Germline CDR1 SEHNR, CDR2 FQNEAQ (reference sequence). Written as DNA, the CDR3 is TGTGCCAGCTCCCTTACGTACGAGCAGAACTTC. This translates into CASSLTYEQNF.

The V and J genes are TRBV20-1 and TRBJ2-1; 9 nucleotides agree with TRBD1. Looked up from germline, CDR1 is DFQATT and CDR2 is SNEGSKA (reference sequence). V was pared by 6 bases and J by 6 bases, with 9 bases of the junction left unmatched. The length of the CDR3 is 14 residues. This CDR3 is CSAWTGDAVNEQFF. CDR3 sequence (DNA): TGCAGTGCATGGACAGGGGATGCCGTCAATGAGCAGTTCTTC.

Points on this clonotype: At one end, the junction sequence differs from germline, possibly due to a read error. V is TRBV11-2 and J is TRBJ1-2, with D maybe TRBD1 (5 bases). Germline CDR1 SGHAT, CDR2 FQNNGV. CDR3 length equals 14 residues. CDR3 residues: CASREKDTTYDYTF. As DNA, the CDR3 is TGTGCCAGTAGAGAGAAGGACACGACCTATGACTACACCTTC.

On this clonotype: One end of the junction is discordant with germline, which a read error may explain. The CDR3 here is CASSLPRLAREPYNEQFF. CDR3 in DNA: TGTGCCAGCAGCCTTCCTCGACTAGCGAGAGAACCCTACAACGAGCAGTTCTTC. The chain uses TRBV11-2 and TRBJ2-1; 8 bases are a match to TRBD2. The CDR3 sequence is 18 residues long. The germline V gene encodes CDR1 SGHAT and CDR2 FQNNGV. Supplemented by reference TRBV11-2 and TRBJ2-1, the full variable domain reads EAGVAQSPRYKIIEKRQSVAFWCNPISGHATLYWYQQILGQGPKLLIQFQNNGVVDDSQLPKDRFSAERLKGVDSTLKIQPAKLEDSAVYLCASSLPRLAREPYNEQFFGPGTRLTVL.

In regard to this clonotype: Compared with germline, one end of the junction differs, possibly owing to a read error. The CDR3 bases are TGTGCCATCAGTGTCGTCGTAGGGGGGGATAATCAGCCCCAGCATTTT. Translation gives CAISVVVGGDNQPQHF. The V call is TRBV6-1, the J call TRBJ1-5; D possibly corresponds to TRBD1 (6 bases). Germline V gives CDR1 MNHNS, CDR2 SASEGT. This CDR3 comprises 16 residues.

Note on this clonotype: Without the conserved terminal phenylalanine or tryptophan, this CDR3 likely stems from a read error. The V call is TRBV12-3 or TRBV12-4, the J call TRBJ2-1, with TRBD2 as a possible D gene (5 bases). CDR3 size: 16 residues. Trimming left V 3 bases short and J 9 bases short, with 21 bases between. The CDR3 protein is CASSLHGIGLRGEQFI. The CDR3 coding sequence is TGTGCCAGCAGTTTGCACGGGATAGGGCTCCGGGGTGAGCAGTTCATC.

This sequence joins TRBV6-1 and TRBJ2-6; D call uncertain. Germline V gene lookup returns CDR1 MNHNS and CDR2 SASEGT. The germline V and J ends were trimmed by 7 bases and 14 bases, with 30 bases remaining between them. The CDR3 runs 17 residues. Here the CDR3 DNA reads TGTGCCAGCACTTTCGATTGGGGAAGCTCTGTGGCCAATTTCCTGACTTTC. It yields the protein CASTFDWGSSVANFLTF.

Details on this clonotype: Since no conserved phenylalanine or tryptophan closes the CDR3, a read error is the likely cause. The gene calls are TRBV6-6 and TRBJ2-7; weak D call: TRBD2 (5 bases). The germline V gene has CDR1 MNHNY and CDR2 SVGAGI (reference sequence). The CDR3 covers 16 residues. As DNA, the CDR3 is TGTGCCAGCAGTTACTCGAGCCTAGCTGGAGCCTACGAACAGTACCTC. It is translated as CASSYSSLAGAYEQYL.

About this clonotype: The germline gene is not matched at one end of the junction; a read error may be the cause. This rearrangement joins TRBV4-1 to TRBJ2-7; 9 nucleotides align to TRBD2. Germline V gives CDR1 MGHRA, CDR2 YSYEKL. This CDR3 is 17 amino acids long. CDR3 in amino acids: CARTLTSGYFSTYVQYF. The CDR3 coding sequence is TGCGCCCGCACCCTCACTAGCGGGTACTTTTCCACCTACGTGCAGTACTTC.

As for this clonotype: A much larger clone lies one base from this, so it may be a read error. V and J are TRBV7-9 and TRBJ2-7; 7 nucleotides line up with TRBD1. CDR1 and CDR2 from the germline V gene are SEHNR and FQNEAQ (reference sequence). The CDR3 contains 13 residues. The chain's CDR3 is CASSFTGVQEHYF. The DNA for the CDR3 is TGTGCCAGCAGTTTCACAGGGGTGCAGGAGCATTACTTC. The entire variable domain, with the rest obtained from reference TRBV7-9 and TRBJ2-7, is as follows: DTGVSQNPRHKITKRGQNVTFRCDPISEHNRLYWYRQTLGQGPEFLTYFQNEAQLEKSRLLSDRFSAERPKGSFSTLEIQRTEQGDSAMYLCASSFTGVQEHYFGPGTRLTVT.

Details on this clonotype: The junction shows a germline mismatch at one end, possibly a read error. The chain combines TRBV12-3 or TRBV12-4 with TRBJ2-5, with 9 bases matching TRBD1. CDR3 length equals 13 residues. Written as DNA, the CDR3 is TGTGCCAGCAGCCAGACAGGGGGACAGACCCAGCACTTT. Amino acid sequence: CASSQTGGQTQHF.

Concerning this clonotype: Sequence at one end of the junction differs from germline and may be a read error. The chain has TRBV7-9 and TRBJ2-3; possible D gene TRBD2, 7 bases. CDR3 size: 16 residues. CDR1 is SEHNR, CDR2 FQNEAQ, per germline (reference sequence). CDR3 residues: CVSSPQGRGNTDTQYF. The DNA of the CDR3 is TGTGTCAGCAGTCCGCAGGGGAGGGGTAACACAGATACGCAGTATTTT.

The rearrangement uses TRBV6-1 and TRBJ1-5, with D possibly TRBD1 on 6 matching bases. Trimming took 3 bases from V and 10 from J, leaving 19 bases between them. Germline V gene sequence: CDR1 MNHNS, CDR2 SASEGT. The CDR3 has 15 amino acids. In nucleotides, the CDR3 is TGTGCCAGCAGTGATATTCAGGGGCGGGGTGTTCCCCAGCATTTT. Translating it yields CASSDIQGRGVPQHF.

This clonotype was counted a single time. Because it lacks the conserved phenylalanine or tryptophan at the end, this CDR3 is likely a read error. The rearrangement links TRBV12-3 or TRBV12-4 to TRBJ1-5; D remains unclear. This CDR3 is 14 amino acids long. V was shortened by 7 bases and J by 5 bases, with 15 bases between the two germline ends. This CDR3 reads CASNLGGVDQPQHS. CDR3 sequence (DNA): TGTGCCAGCAACCTGGGTGGGGTCGATCAGCCCCAGCATTCT.

The V gene is TRBV6-6, the J gene TRBJ2-5, with a possible D match to TRBD2 (6 bases). Trimming cost V 10 bases and J 4 bases, with 22 bases left between them. The germline gives CDR1 MNHNY, CDR2 SVGAGI (reference sequence). The CDR3 runs 15 residues. The CDR3 DNA follows: TGTGCCATCAAAGGAGGGAGCGGGCCAGGAGAGACCCAGTACTTC. It encodes CAIKGGSGPGETQYF.

This chain joins TRBV5-6 and TRBJ1-4, with 8 nucleotides matching TRBD1. The V gene's germline CDR1 is SGHDT and CDR2 YYEEEE. The CDR3 has 16 residues. The CDR3 DNA reads as TGTGTCGGCAGTACGACAGGGGACGGTGGTAATGAAAAACTGTTTTTT. It is translated as CVGSTTGDGGNEKLFF.

This rearrangement joins TRBV11-2 to TRBJ1-4, with TRBD1 as a possible D gene (5 bases). Per the germline V gene, CDR1 is SGHAT and CDR2 is FQNNGV. The CDR3 loop spans 18 amino acids. V was trimmed by 5 bases and J by 3 bases, leaving 22 bases between them. CDR3 protein: CASSVGPRDERSNEKLFF. CDR3 sequence (DNA): TGTGCCAGCAGCGTCGGCCCCCGGGACGAGCGATCTAATGAAAAACTGTTTTTT.

This clonotype was detected many times. The J gene is TRBJ2-2, the V gene TRBV6-5; D tentatively reads TRBD1 or TRBD2 (5 bases each). CDR3 length: 14 residues. Trimming stripped 6 bases from V and 1 base from J, with 9 bases between. Per germline, CDR1 MNHEY and CDR2 SVGAGI. CDR3 nucleotides: TGTGCCAGCAGCAGGGAGCAGAACACCGGGGAGCTGTTTTTT. It specifies CASSREQNTGELFF.

With respect to this clonotype: A read error is possible here, since a much larger clone lies one base away. The chain links TRBV28 to TRBJ1-6; perhaps TRBD1 as D (6 bases). The CDR3 runs to 18 residues. Germline V gene sequence: CDR1 MDHEN, CDR2 SYDVKM. The CDR3 region is CASSGVRDMSSYNSPFHF. The CDR3 bases are TGTGCCAGCAGTGGGGTCAGGGACATGAGCTCCTATAATTCACCCTTCCACTTT.

As concerns this clonotype: An end of the junction differs from the germline gene, which may be a read error. This chain uses TRBV7-8 with TRBJ2-1, with 9 nucleotides matching TRBD1. From germline, CDR1 is SGHVS and CDR2 FQNEAQ. The CDR3 runs 19 residues. In nucleotides, the CDR3 is TGTGCCACATCCGGCTCGACAGGGGGTCGTTATATCTCCTACAATGAGCAGATCTTC. Its translation: CATSGSTGGRYISYNEQIF.

Note on this clonotype: It is likely a read error, because the conserved phenylalanine at the end of the CDR3 is missing. The chain has TRBV11-3 and TRBJ2-2; 8 bases map to TRBD1. Germline values: CDR1 SGHNT, CDR2 YENEEA. This CDR3 has 17 residues. Here the CDR3 reads CVSSLDGQGANTGELFS. CDR3 bases: TGTGTCAGCAGCTTAGACGGGCAGGGGGCGAACACCGGGGAACTGTTTTCT.

Ten or more counts support this clonotype. This sequence joins TRBV29-1 and TRBJ2-1, with a tentative D call TRBD1 (6 bases). Trimming took off 5 bases at V and 4 bases at J, with 12 bases between the two ends. This CDR3 spans 13 amino acids. Germline CDR1 and CDR2: SQVTM and ANQGSEA. The CDR3 DNA is TGCAGCGTTCACGGGACATCATACAATGAGCAGTTCTTC. Translation gives CSVHGTSYNEQFF.

Concerning this clonotype: With a much larger clone just one base away, this may be a read error. The chain uses TRBV28 and TRBJ2-7; the match to TRBD1 covers 8 bases. With 7 bases clipped from V and 5 bases from J, the junction kept 7 bases outside the gene matches. CDR3 length equals 13 residues. Looked up from germline, CDR1 is MDHEN and CDR2 is SYDVKM. CDR3 loop: CASNGRGRHEQYF. The CDR3 DNA follows: TGTGCCAGCAATGGCAGGGGGCGCCACGAGCAGTACTTC. The full variable domain, its missing parts supplied by reference TRBV28 and TRBJ2-7, is DVKVTQSSRYLVKRTGEKVFLECVQDMDHENMFWYRQDPGLGLRLIYFSYDVKMKEKGDIPEGYSVSREKKERFSLILESASTNQTSMYLCASNGRGRHEQYFGPGTRLTVT.

A remark on this clonotype: At one end the junction does not follow the germline gene, possibly because of a read error. The rearrangement uses TRBV29-1 and TRBJ2-7, with D tentatively TRBD2 (5 bases). The length of the CDR3 is 13 residues. CDR1 is SQVTM and CDR2 is ANQGSEA in the germline V gene. CDR3 region: CSVRKREGYEQCF. CDR3 nucleotides: TGCAGCGTTAGGAAGCGCGAGGGCTACGAGCAGTGCTTC.